Presented here are 31 T cell receptor beta chains from one specimen sequenced in a study of Ad26.COV2.S vaccination and SARS-CoV-2 variants. Documented treatment: some 19 received Ad26.COV2.S at low or high dose, single or two shots; a few received placebo; per-sample allocation not given. Sampling was done on day 63 after the first vaccine or placebo injection. TCRdb's table, derived via immunoSEQ multiplex PCR, lists solely in-frame clones and lacks some. Of over 400,000 clones detected, 92% appear once; the ten largest clones hold around 1.7%. Sequenced here: peripheral blood, sampled in a trial of Ad26.COV2.S vaccine versus placebo. These receptors all stem from a person aged 18-65 years who received the Ad26.COV2.S COVID-19 vaccine or a placebo.

The rearrangement uses TRBV2 and TRBJ1-1, with D perhaps TRBD1 (5 bases). This CDR3 spans 17 amino acids. Germline-derived CDR1 and CDR2 are SNHLY and FYNNEI. V was shortened by 0 bases and J by 1 base, with 15 bases between the two germline ends. The CDR3 DNA follows: TGTGCCAGCAGTGAAGCCCGCGGTCGGCAGGGGAACACTGAAGCTTTCTTT. The encoded protein is CASSEARGRQGNTEAFF.

This clone was picked up one time. This chain links TRBV4-3 with TRBJ1-1; D not certain. Trimming removed 3 bases at V and 1 base at J, with 12 bases between. Germline CDR1 and CDR2: LGHNA and YSLEER. The CDR3 spans 15 residues. The CDR3 protein is CASSQIQRSNTEAFF. The CDR3 nucleotides are TGCGCCAGCAGCCAGATTCAGAGATCGAACACTGAAGCTTTCTTT.

This chain connects TRBV5-6 to TRBJ1-2; unclear D gene. The V gene lost 3 bases and the J gene lost 1 base, with 7 bases spanning the gap. The CDR3 totals 13 residues. CDR1 and CDR2 from the germline V gene are SGHDT and YYEEEE. This CDR3 reads CASSSDINYGYTF. For the CDR3, the DNA is TGTGCCAGCAGCTCAGACATTAACTATGGCTACACCTTC.

This chain joins TRBV11-2 and TRBJ1-1; D unresolved. This CDR3 has 12 amino acids. V was clipped by 4 bases and J by 11 bases, with 14 bases between them. Germline assignment: CDR1 SGHAT and CDR2 FQNNGV. In DNA form, the CDR3 reads TGTGCCAGCAGCTCCTCGAAGAGAAGGGCTTTCTTT. This gives the protein CASSSSKRRAFF.

The chain has TRBV27 and TRBJ2-5; 10 positions agree with TRBD2. The CDR3 runs 19 residues. V lost 2 bases, J lost 3 bases, and 15 bases stayed unmatched. Germline CDR1 MNHEY, CDR2 SMNVEV (reference sequence). CDR3: CASSLRFRASGGLKETQYF. CDR3 nucleotide sequence: TGTGCCAGCAGTTTAAGGTTTCGGGCTAGCGGGGGACTAAAAGAGACCCAGTACTTC.

The chain links TRBV5-4 to TRBJ2-2; D ambiguous. Germline V gene sequence: CDR1 SGHNT, CDR2 YYREEE (reference sequence). The ends were cut back, 2 bases at V and 0 bases at J, with 8 bases in the middle. CDR3 size: 15 residues. The CDR3 nucleotides are TGTGCCAGCAGCTTTGGGTCCACGAACACCGGGGAGCTGTTTTTT. Amino acids: CASSFGSTNTGELFF.

This clone was seen only once. The V call is TRBV7-9, the J call TRBJ2-3; possibly TRBD1 for D (6 bases). The length of the CDR3 is 13 residues. Germline loops: CDR1 SEHNR, CDR2 FQNEAQ (reference sequence). Trimming removed 6 bases at V and 3 bases at J, with 10 bases between. The CDR3 here is CASRYGTTDTQYF. CDR3 nucleotide sequence: TGTGCCAGCAGGTACGGGACAACAGATACGCAGTATTTT.

CDR3 sequence: CASSLGASGGAPETQYF. In DNA form, the CDR3 reads TGTGCCAGCAGCTTAGGGGCTAGCGGGGGGGCCCCGGAGACCCAGTACTTC. J is TRBJ2-5 and V is TRBV7-2, with 12 bases aligning to TRBD2. Germline assignment: CDR1 SGHTA and CDR2 FQGNSA. V dropped 1 base and J dropped 5; count of bases not matched to a gene: 8. There are 17 residues in the CDR3.

This chain joins TRBV7-9 and TRBJ1-2; 9 bases are shared with TRBD1. The CDR3 runs to 17 residues. The germline V gene encodes CDR1 SEHNR and CDR2 FQNEAQ (reference sequence). J lost 8 bases, V lost 4 bases, and 17 bases had no gene match. The DNA of the CDR3 is TGTGCCAGCAGCTATATCACACCTACAGGGGGCGCGGGAGGCTACACCTTC. Its protein product is CASSYITPTGGAGGYTF.

The chain combines TRBV2 with TRBJ1-1, with D perhaps matching TRBD1 (6 bases). The CDR3 runs 15 residues. Germline CDR1 is SNHLY and CDR2 is FYNNEI. The V and J ends lost 7 bases and 1 base respectively, with 16 bases between them. Written as DNA, the CDR3 is TGTGCCAGCACCCCCACTCGGGGGGCGAACACTGAAGCTTTCTTT. Its translation is CASTPTRGANTEAFF.

The gene calls are TRBV9 and TRBJ2-5; 12 nucleotides match TRBD2. The length of the CDR3 is 16 residues. After removal of 4 bases from V and 5 bases from J, the junction contained 9 bases not matched to a gene. Germline values: CDR1 SGDLS, CDR2 YYNGEE. CDR3 bases: TGTGCCAGCAGCCCAATGACTAGCGGGGGTCGTGAGACCCAGTACTTC. It specifies CASSPMTSGGRETQYF.

This chain connects TRBV4-1 to TRBJ1-1; TRBD1 is a possible D gene (6 bases). Per the germline V gene, CDR1 is MGHRA and CDR2 is YSYEKL. The CDR3 has 14 amino acids. V lost 4 bases and J 1 base, leaving 10 bases between the germline ends. The CDR3: CASSPRDTNTEAFF. The CDR3 bases are TGCGCCAGCAGCCCCCGGGACACGAACACTGAAGCTTTCTTT.

The chain couples TRBV4-3 to TRBJ2-7; weak D call: TRBD1 (5 bases). Germline assignment: CDR1 LGHNA and CDR2 YSLEER. The CDR3 runs 19 residues. The ends were cut back, 1 base at V and 3 bases at J, with 25 bases in the middle. DNA of the CDR3: TGCGCCAGCAGCCAAGTAAGGGGCGACACACTCGCAGTACACTACGAGCAGTACTTC. Translated, it gives CASSQVRGDTLAVHYEQYF.

CDR3 sequence (DNA): TGTGCCAGCAGCGTAGTACAGGGTGGGCCTGGAAACACCATATATTTT. Protein product: CASSVVQGGPGNTIYF. The gene calls are TRBV9 and TRBJ1-3; tentatively, D is TRBD1 (6 bases). The CDR3 length is 16 residues. Deletions cut 0 bases from V and 2 bases from J, with 12 bases between. Germline V lookup: CDR1 SGDLS, CDR2 YYNGEE.

The chain employs TRBV13 and TRBJ2-1, with D hard to call. Trimming removed 7 bases from V and 0 bases from J, with 10 bases in between. The CDR3 consists of 14 residues. Germline V gene data show CDR1 as PRHDT and CDR2 as FYEKMQ (reference sequence). CDR3 loop: CASNPPGSYNEQFF. For the CDR3, the DNA is TGTGCCAGCAACCCCCCCGGCTCCTACAATGAGCAGTTCTTC.

A note on this clone: This sample also contains other DNA sequences that code for the same CDR3. The V call is TRBV19, the J call TRBJ1-5, with 10 bases fitting TRBD1. Losses at the gene ends were 6 bases for V and 4 bases for J; bases not matched to a gene: 0. The CDR3 spans 13 residues. CDR1 is LNHDA, CDR2 SQIVND, per germline (reference sequence). CDR3 DNA sequence: TGTGCCAGTAGGGACAGGGGGAATCAGCCCCAGCATTTT. Protein: CASRDRGNQPQHF. The complete variable domain, with remaining parts taken from reference TRBV19 and TRBJ1-5, reads DGGITQSPKYLFRKEGQNVTLSCEQNLNHDAMYWYRQDPGQGLRLIYYSQIVNDFQKGDIAEGYSVSREKKESFPLTVTSAQKNPTAFYLCASRDRGNQPQHFGDGTRLSIL.

This chain joins TRBV19 and TRBJ1-5; D gene unclear. Germline V gene data show CDR1 as LNHDA and CDR2 as SQIVND (reference sequence). V dropped 5 bases and J dropped 2 bases, with 4 bases sitting between them. This CDR3 is 12 amino acids long. The CDR3 loop reads CASSSGNQPQHF. The CDR3 bases are TGTGCCAGTAGTTCCGGCAATCAGCCCCAGCATTTT.

This chain connects TRBV27 to TRBJ1-6; 7 bases line up with TRBD1. With V trimmed by 5 bases and J by 0 bases, 7 bases remained unmatched. Germline loops: CDR1 MNHEY, CDR2 SMNVEV (reference sequence). The CDR3 is made up of 17 amino acids. The DNA for the CDR3 is TGTGCCAGCAGTATTGGCAGGGGGAGCTCCTATAATTCACCCCTCCACTTT. Its protein is CASSIGRGSSYNSPLHF.

This chain joins TRBV7-9 and TRBJ2-3; 10 nucleotides agree with TRBD2. J was trimmed by 3 bases and V by 7 bases; bases with no gene match: 4. The CDR3 has 14 residues. Germline V CDR1 and CDR2: SEHNR, FQNEAQ (reference sequence). This CDR3 is CASIGLAETDTQYF. CDR3 coding DNA: TGTGCCAGCATCGGACTAGCGGAAACAGATACGCAGTATTTT.

The rearrangement uses TRBV3-1 (or the pseudogene TRBV3-2) and TRBJ2-5; 11 bases map to TRBD2. The CDR3 totals 17 residues. CDR1 and CDR2 (germline): LGHDT, YNNKEL (reference sequence). Losses at the gene ends were 0 bases for V and 0 bases for J; bases not matched to a gene: 3. The CDR3 DNA reads TGTGCCAGCAGCCAAGATCTGACTAGCGGGGACCAAGAGACCCAGTACTTC. It translates to CASSQDLTSGDQETQYF.

The V gene is TRBV3-1 (or the pseudogene TRBV3-2), the J gene TRBJ2-7; 10 bases map to TRBD2. Germline CDR1 and CDR2: LGHDT and YNNKEL (reference sequence). Unmatched junction bases numbered 6, after V lost 1 base and J lost 3 bases. This CDR3 contains 16 residues. This CDR3 reads CASSQGGGLAVYEQYF. The CDR3 coding sequence is TGTGCCAGCAGCCAAGGAGGAGGACTAGCGGTCTACGAGCAGTACTTC.

The table lists this clone with a count of one. Here the CDR3 reads CASSPMGYEQYF. CDR3 coding DNA: TGTGCCAGCAGTCCAATGGGCTACGAGCAGTACTTC. The V gene is TRBV6-6, the J gene TRBJ2-7; D gene uncertain. The germline gives CDR1 MNHNY, CDR2 SVGAGI (reference sequence). V was cut by 5 bases and J by 3 bases, with 8 bases left in between. There are 12 residues in the CDR3.

CDR3: CASSMGLYEQYF. Here the CDR3 DNA reads TGTGCCAGTAGTATGGGCCTCTACGAGCAGTACTTC. J is TRBJ2-7 and V is TRBV19; D remains ambiguous. V lost 3 bases to trimming and J lost 3 bases, with 6 bases between them. Per germline, CDR1 LNHDA and CDR2 SQIVND (reference sequence). The CDR3 is made up of 12 amino acids.

The chain recombines TRBV4-3 with TRBJ1-2; a weak D match, TRBD1 (6 bases). Looked up from germline, CDR1 is LGHNA and CDR2 is YSLEER. The CDR3 length is 15 residues. Trimming shortened V by 1 base and J by 4 bases, and 13 bases separated the two germline ends. As DNA, the CDR3 is TGCGCCAGCAGCCAAGTTGCCGGACAGTCCTATGGCTACACCTTC. Its protein product is CASSQVAGQSYGYTF.

The CDR3: CASSSTSGDRVGYTF. In nucleotides, the CDR3 is TGTGCCAGCAGCTCTACTTCGGGGGACAGGGTTGGCTACACCTTC. J is TRBJ1-2 and V is TRBV13; 9 positions match TRBD1. Germline loops: CDR1 PRHDT, CDR2 FYEKMQ (reference sequence). The V and J ends lost 4 bases and 7 bases, in that order; junction bases with no gene match: 10. The CDR3 is 15 residues long.

The chain uses TRBV5-8 and TRBJ2-3, with 8 nucleotides matching TRBD2. Germline lookup yields CDR1 SGHTS and CDR2 YDEGEE. The V gene end was trimmed by 6 bases and the J gene end by 6 bases; junction bases not matched to a gene: 6. The CDR3 is 13 residues long. The CDR3 region is CASKRLALDTQYF. As DNA, the CDR3 is TGTGCCAGCAAGCGACTAGCGCTTGATACGCAGTATTTT.

V usage is TRBV6-6 and J usage is TRBJ1-5, with no clear D. There are 13 residues in the CDR3. The ends were cut back, 2 bases at V and 6 bases at J, with 8 bases in the middle. CDR1 and CDR2 from the germline V gene are MNHNY and SVGAGI (reference sequence). The DNA of the CDR3 is TGTGCCAGCAGTTACCGGGAATCTCAGCCCCAGCATTTT. It codes for CASSYRESQPQHF.

In its sample, this clone was seen a few times. This chain uses TRBV18 with TRBJ2-7, with D maybe TRBD1 (5 bases). The CDR3 sequence is 15 residues long. Germline V gene data show CDR1 as KGHSH and CDR2 as LQKENI. Trimming pared 6 bases from V and 2 bases from J, leaving 17 bases between. In nucleotides, the CDR3 is TGTGCCAGCTCGCTCCCGTGGCCCAGGGCCTACGAGCAGTACTTC. This gives the protein CASSLPWPRAYEQYF.

The chain joins TRBV30 to TRBJ1-2, with D maybe TRBD1 (5 bases). V gave up 2 bases and J gave up 2 bases, with 18 bases separating them. The germline CDR1 and CDR2 sequences are GTSNPN and SVGIG (reference sequence). This CDR3 is 16 amino acids long. The CDR3 protein is CAWSPYLETANYGYTF. The CDR3 DNA reads as TGTGCCTGGAGTCCCTACCTGGAGACAGCAAACTATGGCTACACCTTC. The full variable domain, with the rest looked up from reference TRBV30 and TRBJ1-2, is SQTIHQWPATLVQPVGSPLSLECTVEGTSNPNLYWYRQAAGRGLQLLFYSVGIGQISSEVPQNLSASRPQDRQFILSSKKLLLSDSGFYLCAWSPYLETANYGYTFGSGTRLTVV.

This chain uses TRBV7-9 with TRBJ2-1, with D possibly TRBD2 on 5 matching bases. The CDR3 consists of 16 residues. Germline assignment: CDR1 SEHNR and CDR2 FQNEAQ (reference sequence). V was clipped by 4 bases and J by 3 bases, with 16 bases between them. In DNA form, the CDR3 reads TGTGCCAGCAGCTCCCGTTTCGGGGTCCACTACAATGAGCAGTTCTTC. Protein: CASSSRFGVHYNEQFF.

The chain combines TRBV19 with TRBJ2-7; D is unresolved. CDR3 size: 13 residues. V was cut by 0 bases and J by 6 bases, with 9 bases left in between. The germline V gene has CDR1 LNHDA and CDR2 SQIVND (reference sequence). CDR3 residues: CASSIDLASEQYF. CDR3 coding DNA: TGTGCCAGTAGTATAGATCTGGCAAGCGAGCAGTACTTC.